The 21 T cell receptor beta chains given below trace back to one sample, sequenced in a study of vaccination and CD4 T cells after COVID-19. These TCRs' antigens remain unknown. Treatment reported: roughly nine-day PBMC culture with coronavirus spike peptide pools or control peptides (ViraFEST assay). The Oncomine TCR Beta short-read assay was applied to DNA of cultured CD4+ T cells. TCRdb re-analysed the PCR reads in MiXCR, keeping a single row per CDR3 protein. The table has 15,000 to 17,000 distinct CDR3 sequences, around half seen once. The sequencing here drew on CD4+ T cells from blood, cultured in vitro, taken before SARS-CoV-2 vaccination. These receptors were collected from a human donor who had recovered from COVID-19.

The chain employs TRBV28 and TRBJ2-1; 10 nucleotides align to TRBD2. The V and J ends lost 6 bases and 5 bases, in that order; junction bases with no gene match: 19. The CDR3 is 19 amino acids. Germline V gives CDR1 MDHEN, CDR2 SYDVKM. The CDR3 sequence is CASSSLGGLAGVINNEQFF. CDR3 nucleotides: TGTGCCAGCAGCAGTTTAGGGGGCCTAGCGGGAGTGATTAACAATGAGCAGTTCTTC. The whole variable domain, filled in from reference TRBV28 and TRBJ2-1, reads DVKVTQSSRYLVKRTGEKVFLECVQDMDHENMFWYRQDPGLGLRLIYFSYDVKMKEKGDIPEGYSVSREKKERFSLILESASTNQTSMYLCASSSLGGLAGVINNEQFFGPGTRLTVL.

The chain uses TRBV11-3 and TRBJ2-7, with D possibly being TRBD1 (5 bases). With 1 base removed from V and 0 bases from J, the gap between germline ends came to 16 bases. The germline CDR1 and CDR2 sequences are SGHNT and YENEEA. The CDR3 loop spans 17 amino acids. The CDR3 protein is CASSLVTRARSSYEQYF. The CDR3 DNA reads TGTGCCAGCAGCTTAGTAACCAGGGCCCGAAGCTCCTACGAGCAGTACTTC.

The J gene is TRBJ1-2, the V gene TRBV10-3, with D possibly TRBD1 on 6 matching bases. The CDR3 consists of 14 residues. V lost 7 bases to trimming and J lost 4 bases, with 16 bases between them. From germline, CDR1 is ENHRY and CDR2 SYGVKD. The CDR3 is CAINPGDLGYGYTF. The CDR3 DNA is TGTGCCATCAACCCAGGGGACTTGGGCTATGGCTACACCTTC.

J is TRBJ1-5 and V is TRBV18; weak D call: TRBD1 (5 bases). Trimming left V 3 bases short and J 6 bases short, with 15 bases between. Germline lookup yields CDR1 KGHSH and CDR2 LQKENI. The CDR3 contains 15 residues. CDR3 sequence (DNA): TGTGCCAGCTCACCCGTGGGGGAGGGAGGTCAGCCCCAGCATTTT. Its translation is CASSPVGEGGQPQHF.

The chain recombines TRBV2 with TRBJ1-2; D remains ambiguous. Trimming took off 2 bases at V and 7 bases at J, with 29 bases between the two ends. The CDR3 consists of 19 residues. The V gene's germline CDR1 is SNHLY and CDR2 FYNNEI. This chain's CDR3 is CASSEPLMGETRDGFGYTF. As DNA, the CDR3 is TGTGCCAGCAGTGAACCACTAATGGGAGAGACAAGGGATGGCTTTGGCTACACCTTC.

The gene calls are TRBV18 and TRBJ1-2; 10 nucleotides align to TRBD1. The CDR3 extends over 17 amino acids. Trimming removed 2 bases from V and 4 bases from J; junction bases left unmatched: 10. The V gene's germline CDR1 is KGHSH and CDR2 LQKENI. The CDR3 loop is CASSPNSAGQGSYGYTF. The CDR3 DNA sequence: TGTGCCAGCTCACCAAACTCGGCGGGACAGGGGAGCTATGGCTACACCTTC.

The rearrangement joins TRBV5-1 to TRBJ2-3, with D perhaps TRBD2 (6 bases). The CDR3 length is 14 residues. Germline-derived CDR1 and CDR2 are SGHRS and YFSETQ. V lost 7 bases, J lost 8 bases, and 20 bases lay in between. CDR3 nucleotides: TGCGCCAGCCACCGGGACTCCCGACGGGGTACGCAGTATTTT. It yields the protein CASHRDSRRGTQYF.

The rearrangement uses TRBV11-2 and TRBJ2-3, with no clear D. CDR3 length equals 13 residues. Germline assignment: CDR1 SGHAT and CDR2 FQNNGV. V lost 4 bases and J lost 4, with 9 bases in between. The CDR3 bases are TGTGCCAGCAGCTCGATGGGCCCAGATACGCAGTATTTT. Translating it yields CASSSMGPDTQYF.

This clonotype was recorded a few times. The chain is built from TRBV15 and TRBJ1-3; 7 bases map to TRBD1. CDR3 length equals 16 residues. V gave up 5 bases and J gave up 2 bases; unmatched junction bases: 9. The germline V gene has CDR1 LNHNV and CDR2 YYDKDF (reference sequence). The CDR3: CATSADLDRAGNTIYF. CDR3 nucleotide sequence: TGTGCCACCAGCGCAGACCTAGACAGGGCTGGAAACACCATATATTTT.

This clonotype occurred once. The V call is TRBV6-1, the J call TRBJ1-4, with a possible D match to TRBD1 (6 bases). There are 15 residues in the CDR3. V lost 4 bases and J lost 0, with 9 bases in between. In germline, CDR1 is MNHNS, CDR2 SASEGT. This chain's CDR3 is CASSAGQSTNEKLFF. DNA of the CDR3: TGTGCCAGCAGTGCGGGACAATCAACTAATGAAAAACTGTTTTTT.

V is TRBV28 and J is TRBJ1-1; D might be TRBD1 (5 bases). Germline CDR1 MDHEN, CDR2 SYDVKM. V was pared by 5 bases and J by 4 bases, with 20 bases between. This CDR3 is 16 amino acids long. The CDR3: CASSLFLGGVSTEAFF. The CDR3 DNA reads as TGTGCCAGCAGTCTGTTTCTGGGGGGGGTAAGCACTGAAGCTTTCTTT. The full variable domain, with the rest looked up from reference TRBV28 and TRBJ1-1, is DVKVTQSSRYLVKRTGEKVFLECVQDMDHENMFWYRQDPGLGLRLIYFSYDVKMKEKGDIPEGYSVSREKKERFSLILESASTNQTSMYLCASSLFLGGVSTEAFFGQGTRLTVV.

CDR3 region: CASSDPGPSYNEQFF. CDR3 DNA sequence: TGTGCCAGCAGCGACCCCGGACCCAGCTACAATGAGCAGTTCTTC. V and J are TRBV6-2 or TRBV6-3 and TRBJ2-1; D gene unclear. V was trimmed by 6 bases and J by 3 bases, leaving 15 bases between them. This CDR3 contains 15 residues. The V gene's germline CDR1 is MNHEY and CDR2 SVGEGT.

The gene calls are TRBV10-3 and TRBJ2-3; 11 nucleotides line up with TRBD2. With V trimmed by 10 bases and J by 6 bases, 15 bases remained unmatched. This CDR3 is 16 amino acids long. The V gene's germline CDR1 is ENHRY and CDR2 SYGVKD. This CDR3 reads CATAGGGSGRGDTQYF. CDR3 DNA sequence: TGTGCCACTGCGGGTGGTGGTAGCGGGAGGGGGGATACGCAGTATTTT.

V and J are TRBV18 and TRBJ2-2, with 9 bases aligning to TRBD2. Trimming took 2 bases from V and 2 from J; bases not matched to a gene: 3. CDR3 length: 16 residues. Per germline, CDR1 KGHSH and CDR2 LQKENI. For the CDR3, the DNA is TGTGCCAGCTCACCAATAGCGGGGGAAAACACCGGGGAGCTGTTTTTT. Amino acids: CASSPIAGENTGELFF.

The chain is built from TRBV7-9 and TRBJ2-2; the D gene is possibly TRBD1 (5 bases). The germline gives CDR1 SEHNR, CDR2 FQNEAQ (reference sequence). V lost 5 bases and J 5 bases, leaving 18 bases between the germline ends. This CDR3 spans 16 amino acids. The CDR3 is CASSPREAWFTGELFF. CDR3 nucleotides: TGTGCCAGCAGCCCCAGGGAAGCGTGGTTTACCGGGGAGCTGTTTTTT.

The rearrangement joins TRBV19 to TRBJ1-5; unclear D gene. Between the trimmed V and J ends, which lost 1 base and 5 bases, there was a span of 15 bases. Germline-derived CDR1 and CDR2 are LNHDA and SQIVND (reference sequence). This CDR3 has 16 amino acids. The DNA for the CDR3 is TGTGCCAGTAGTATAGGGCGGGGAGATGGCGATCAGCCCCAGCATTTT. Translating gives CASSIGRGDGDQPQHF.

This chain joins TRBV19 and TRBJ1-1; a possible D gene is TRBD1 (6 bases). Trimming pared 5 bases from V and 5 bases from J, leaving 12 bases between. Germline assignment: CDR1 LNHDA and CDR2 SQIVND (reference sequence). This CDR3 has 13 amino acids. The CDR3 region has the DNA TGTGCCAGTAGTCCTACCGGGACAACTGAAGCTTTCTTT. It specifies CASSPTGTTEAFF.

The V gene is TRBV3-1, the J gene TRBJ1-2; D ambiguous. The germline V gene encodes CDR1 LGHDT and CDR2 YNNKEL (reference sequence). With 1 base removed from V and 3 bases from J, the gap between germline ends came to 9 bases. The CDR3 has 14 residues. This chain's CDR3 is CASSQAVSDYGYTF. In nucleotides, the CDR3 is TGTGCCAGCAGCCAAGCAGTATCGGACTATGGCTACACCTTC.

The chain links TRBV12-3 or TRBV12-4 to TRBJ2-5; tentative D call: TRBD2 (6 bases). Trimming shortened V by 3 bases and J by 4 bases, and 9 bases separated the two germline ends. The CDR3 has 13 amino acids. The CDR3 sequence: CASSLVGGETQYF. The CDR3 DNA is TGTGCCAGCAGTTTGGTGGGGGGAGAGACCCAGTACTTC.

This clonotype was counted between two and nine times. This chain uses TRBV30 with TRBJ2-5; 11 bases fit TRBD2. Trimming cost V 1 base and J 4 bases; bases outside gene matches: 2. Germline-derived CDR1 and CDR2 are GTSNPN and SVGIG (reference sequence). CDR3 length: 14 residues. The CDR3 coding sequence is TGTGCCTGGAGTGCAGGACTAGCGGGAGAGACCCAGTACTTC. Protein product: CAWSAGLAGETQYF.

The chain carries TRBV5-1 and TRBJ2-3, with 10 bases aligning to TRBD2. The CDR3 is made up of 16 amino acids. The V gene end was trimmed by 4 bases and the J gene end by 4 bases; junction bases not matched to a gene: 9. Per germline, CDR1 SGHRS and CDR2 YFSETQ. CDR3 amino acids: CASSPKVAGGSDTQYF. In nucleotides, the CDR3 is TGCGCCAGCAGCCCGAAAGTAGCGGGAGGCTCAGATACGCAGTATTTT. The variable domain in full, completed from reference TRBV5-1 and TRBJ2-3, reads KAGVTQTPRYLIKTRGQQVTLSCSPISGHRSVSWYQQTPGQGLQFLFEYFSETQRNKGNFPGRFSGRQFSNSRSEMNVSTLELGDSALYLCASSPKVAGGSDTQYFGPGTRLTVL.